A single sample gave rise to the 16 T cell receptor beta chains below, sequenced in a study of vaccination effects on CD4 cells after COVID-19. Produced via immunoSEQ multiplex PCR; TCRdb's table is partial and in-frame only. Of roughly 45,000 clones listed, roughly 79% are singletons. No antigen has been assigned to these receptors. Sequencing followed a ViraFEST assay step that expanded antigen-specific CD4+ T cells with viral peptide pools. Culture lasted about ten days before CD4+ T cell isolation. Among the vaccine recipients, none had a prior SARS-CoV-2 infection, and nucleocapsid antibodies were negative. This specimen consisted of CD4+ T cells from PBMCs cultured with SARS-CoV-2 spike peptides, obtained before COVID-19 vaccination. The origin of the receptors is a human donor who received a COVID-19 vaccine.

The chain is built from TRBV6-1 and TRBJ2-7, with D possibly called TRBD1 or TRBD2 (5 bases each). The length of the CDR3 is 15 residues. The V and J ends lost 2 bases and 4 bases respectively, with 15 bases between them. CDR1 is MNHNS and CDR2 is SASEGT in the germline V gene. The CDR3 DNA is TGTGCCAGCAGTGAACCGGGGCCTCGCCGTTACGAGCAGTACGTC. Its protein product is CASSEPGPRRYEQYV.

J is TRBJ2-6 and V is TRBV7-2, with D unclear. The CDR3 runs to 17 residues. The V gene's germline CDR1 is SGHTA and CDR2 FQGNSA. V lost 3 bases, J lost 3 bases, and 15 bases lay in between. In DNA, the CDR3 is TGTGCCAGCAGCTTGTTATCCGGGCCTTTTGGGGCCAACGTCCTGACTTTC. Its protein is CASSLLSGPFGANVLTF.

The chain employs TRBV4-1 and TRBJ1-2; D remains unclear. Deletions cut 1 base from V and 4 bases from J, with 13 bases between. This CDR3 spans 15 amino acids. In germline, CDR1 is MGHRA, CDR2 YSYEKL. CDR3 DNA sequence: TGCGCCAGCAGCCAAGGTGGCGGCGGAATCTATGGCTACACCTTC. Amino acid sequence: CASSQGGGGIYGYTF.

This rearrangement joins TRBV9 to TRBJ2-1; 8 positions agree with TRBD2. The CDR3 has 15 amino acids. CDR1 is SGDLS and CDR2 is YYNGEE in the germline V gene. After removal of 0 bases from V and 5 bases from J, the junction contained 4 bases not matched to a gene. DNA of the CDR3: TGTGCCAGCAGCGTAGCGAGCGGGGGAGACAATGAGCAGTTCTTC. It yields the protein CASSVASGGDNEQFF.

The chain links TRBV6-2 or TRBV6-3 to TRBJ2-3; D is unresolved. Germline-derived CDR1 and CDR2 are MNHEY and SVGEGT. This CDR3 has 12 amino acids. The ends were cut back, 0 bases at V and 4 bases at J, with 2 bases in the middle. The CDR3 sequence: CASSYSPDTQYF. For the CDR3, the DNA is TGTGCCAGCAGTTACTCCCCAGATACGCAGTATTTT.

The chain is built from TRBV5-1 and TRBJ2-2; D ambiguous. CDR1 is SGHRS and CDR2 is YFSETQ in the germline V gene. The V and J ends lost 2 bases and 5 bases respectively, with 19 bases between them. CDR3 length: 17 amino acids. In nucleotides, the CDR3 is TGCGCCAGCAGCTTTAGGGAACGAACGAGGAAAACCGGGGAGCTGTTTTTT. It specifies CASSFRERTRKTGELFF.

The chain couples TRBV2 to TRBJ1-3; 10 bases align to TRBD1. The V gene end was trimmed by 6 bases and the J gene end by 7 bases; junction bases not matched to a gene: 6. The CDR3 extends over 14 amino acids. Looked up from germline, CDR1 is SNHLY and CDR2 is FYNNEI. In nucleotides, the CDR3 is TGTGCCAGCAGCCGGGACAGGGGTCGGAACACCATATATTTT. Its translation: CASSRDRGRNTIYF.

The chain carries TRBV3-1 (or the pseudogene TRBV3-2) and TRBJ1-3; D is undetermined. Germline CDR1 LGHDT, CDR2 YNNKEL (reference sequence). V gave up 1 base and J gave up 4 bases, with 17 bases separating them. CDR3 length: 17 residues. This CDR3 reads CASSQVRQSDGGNTIYF. The CDR3 DNA reads TGTGCCAGCAGCCAAGTTCGCCAATCTGACGGAGGAAACACCATATATTTT.

The J gene is TRBJ1-5, the V gene TRBV6-5; tentatively, D is TRBD1 (6 bases). The V gene's germline CDR1 is MNHEY and CDR2 SVGAGI. The CDR3 runs to 14 residues. V gave up 7 bases and J gave up 1 base, with 11 bases separating them. Here the CDR3 reads CASNREISNQPQHF. The CDR3, as DNA: TGTGCCAGCAACAGGGAGATAAGCAATCAGCCCCAGCATTTT.

This sequence joins TRBV15 and TRBJ1-2, with 11 bases aligning to TRBD1. The CDR3 is 14 amino acids. The V segment lost 3 bases and the J segment 5 bases; nucleotides outside the gene matches: 2. From germline, CDR1 is LNHNV and CDR2 YYDKDF (reference sequence). The CDR3 region is CATSRGTGGYGYTF. DNA for the CDR3: TGTGCCACCAGCAGGGGGACAGGGGGGTATGGCTACACCTTC.

The rearrangement uses TRBV11-2 and TRBJ2-3; unclear D gene. This CDR3 comprises 11 residues. Germline V gene data show CDR1 as SGHAT and CDR2 as FQNNGV. V gave up 3 bases and J gave up 8 bases, with 6 bases separating them. In DNA, the CDR3 is TGTGCCAGCAGCTTCGGGCGTACGCAGTATTTT. It yields the protein CASSFGRTQYF.

This clone has only one observation. This chain connects TRBV5-1 to TRBJ1-5, with D unresolved. Per the germline V gene, CDR1 is SGHRS and CDR2 is YFSETQ. The V end was cut by 4 bases, the J end by 2 bases, with 7 bases between. The CDR3 totals 13 residues. The CDR3 protein is CASSPEGNQPQHF. The CDR3 DNA follows: TGCGCCAGCAGCCCCGAAGGCAATCAGCCCCAGCATTTT.

This sequence joins TRBV5-1 and TRBJ1-1, with 7 bases lining up with TRBD1. CDR1 SGHRS and CDR2 YFSETQ come from the germline V gene. V shed 0 bases, J shed 7 bases, and the junction held 6 bases outside the gene matches. CDR3 size: 14 residues. The CDR3 protein is CASSLGSRDSEAFF. CDR3 DNA sequence: TGCGCCAGCAGCTTGGGGTCCCGGGACAGTGAAGCTTTCTTT.

The chain has TRBV11-2 and TRBJ2-1; TRBD1 or TRBD2 may be the D gene (6 bases each). This CDR3 spans 15 amino acids. Trimming took 1 base from V and 4 from J, leaving 11 bases between them. The V gene's germline CDR1 is SGHAT and CDR2 FQNNGV. The CDR3 here is CASSLGGGLYNEQFF. CDR3 coding DNA: TGTGCCAGCAGCTTAGGTGGGGGGCTATACAATGAGCAGTTCTTC.

This clone occurred a few times. The CDR3 DNA reads as TGTGCCACCAGCAGAGACCCCTTGGGGGCGACTGAAGCTTTCTTT. Its translation is CATSRDPLGATEAFF. The chain recombines TRBV15 with TRBJ1-1; the D gene is possibly TRBD1 (6 bases). The germline V gene has CDR1 LNHNV and CDR2 YYDKDF (reference sequence). V was pared by 0 bases and J by 5 bases, with 13 bases between. The CDR3 is made up of 15 amino acids.

V gene TRBV6-6 combines with J gene TRBJ2-1, with D possibly being TRBD2 (6 bases). Per the germline V gene, CDR1 is MNHNY and CDR2 is SVGAGI (reference sequence). Trimming pared 6 bases from V and 3 bases from J, leaving 9 bases between. CDR3 size: 13 residues. CDR3 residues: CASRHGGYNEQFF. The CDR3 DNA is TGTGCCAGCAGGCACGGGGGCTACAATGAGCAGTTCTTC.